The 5 T cell receptor beta chains below come from one sample, sequenced in a study of blood T cell repertoires in COVID-19. Some clones are missing from TCRdb's copy, which holds only in-frame ones; the method was immunoSEQ multiplex PCR. The table shows about 180,000 clones, with 80% to 90% occurring only once. Sequenced input: peripheral blood. These receptors all stem from a woman over 75 with COVID-19, enrolled during active disease.

J is TRBJ1-1 and V is TRBV27; 7 nucleotides line up with TRBD1. CDR1 is MNHEY, CDR2 SMNVEV, per germline (reference sequence). The CDR3 spans 13 residues. With V trimmed by 8 bases and J by 1 base, 4 bases remained unmatched. DNA of the CDR3: TGTGCCAGCTCTTGGGACAGGAACACTGAAGCTTTCTTT. Protein sequence: CASSWDRNTEAFF.

This chain joins TRBV29-1 and TRBJ2-1; D uncertain. The ends were cut back, 4 bases at V and 4 bases at J, with 11 bases in the middle. The CDR3 length is 13 residues. Germline values: CDR1 SQVTM, CDR2 ANQGSEA. The CDR3 protein is CSVGAYYYNEQFF. The DNA for the CDR3 is TGCAGCGTTGGCGCGTACTATTACAATGAGCAGTTCTTC.

The chain joins TRBV5-1 to TRBJ1-2, with 10 bases fitting TRBD1. Germline CDR1 reads SGHRS; CDR2 reads YFSETQ. The CDR3 spans 15 residues. V shed 4 bases and J 7 bases; nucleotides not matched to a gene: 10. The CDR3 DNA is TGCGCCAGCAGCCCCTTGACAGGGGGCATTTCTGGCTACACCTTC. This gives the protein CASSPLTGGISGYTF.

The chain couples TRBV6-2 or TRBV6-3 to TRBJ2-2; 9 bases are a match to TRBD1. The germline CDR1 and CDR2 sequences are MNHEY and SVGEGT. Germline trimming cut 5 bases from V and 0 bases from J; bases unmatched to any gene: 1. This CDR3 has 15 residues. The CDR3, as DNA: TGTGCCAGCAGTGGGACAGGGCCGAACACCGGGGAGCTGTTTTTT. This codes for CASSGTGPNTGELFF.

V is TRBV24-1 and J is TRBJ2-5; 13 nucleotides line up with TRBD2. Germline CDR1 is KGHDR and CDR2 is SFDVKD. The J segment lost 4 bases and the V segment lost 4 bases, leaving 5 bases of the junction unmatched. The CDR3 sequence is 16 residues long. The CDR3 DNA reads TGTGCCACCAGTGACCTGGGACTAGCGGGACGAGAGACCCAGTACTTC. Encoded protein: CATSDLGLAGRETQYF.